The rows below give T cell receptor beta chains drawn from one sample of a study of blood T cell repertoires in COVID-19. Assay used: immunoSEQ multiplex PCR; TCRdb lists only in-frame clones, some missing. The table records some 35,000 clones, roughly 86% of them present only once. The sample taken for sequencing was peripheral blood. The receptor set was obtained from an elderly man with active or convalescent COVID-19. Each CDR3 is given with its conserved first and last residue. The D gene is left open where the match is weak. Not every row has a clone size; where given, it reads once, few, many or a size class.

v_call: TRBV4-3
j_call: TRBJ2-1
d_call: .
clone_size: many
cdr3_aa: CASSHLDGSNEQFF
cdr3_nt: TGCGCCAGCAGCCACCTTGATGGCAGCAATGAGCAGTTCTTC

v_call: TRBV5-1
j_call: TRBJ2-4
d_call: TRBD1
clone_size: few
cdr3_aa: CASSPGQLGAKNIQYF
cdr3_nt: TGCGCCAGCAGCCCGGGACAGCTGGGAGCCAAAAACATTCAGTACTTC

v_call: TRBV3-1/TRBV3-2
j_call: TRBJ2-3
d_call: TRBD2
clone_size: .
cdr3_aa: CASSQGGLADSTDTQYF
cdr3_nt: TGTGCCAGCAGCCAGGGCGGACTAGCGGACTCCACAGATACGCAGTATTTT

v_call: TRBV7-2
j_call: TRBJ1-3
d_call: TRBD1
clone_size: .
cdr3_aa: CASSSTGPSGTIYF
cdr3_nt: TGTGCCAGCAGCTCGACAGGGCCATCGGGGACCATATATTTT

v_call: TRBV5-1
j_call: TRBJ2-3
d_call: TRBD2
clone_size: .
cdr3_aa: CASSLALAGVGDTQYF
cdr3_nt: TGCGCCAGCAGCTTGGCGCTAGCGGGAGTAGGAGATACGCAGTATTTT

v_call: TRBV4-2
j_call: TRBJ2-7
d_call: .
clone_size: .
cdr3_aa: CASSQVASSGVSASYEQYF
cdr3_nt: TGTGCCAGCAGCCAAGTAGCCTCCAGCGGAGTATCCGCCTCCTACGAGCAGTACTTC

v_call: TRBV12-5
j_call: TRBJ1-5
d_call: .
clone_size: .
cdr3_aa: CASGFGVDQPQHF
cdr3_nt: TGTGCTAGTGGTTTCGGGGTGGATCAGCCCCAGCATTTT

v_call: TRBV7-6
j_call: TRBJ1-1
d_call: TRBD1
clone_size: once
cdr3_aa: CASSLRQGSAFF
cdr3_nt: TGTGCCAGCAGTTTAAGACAGGGCTCAGCTTTCTTT

v_call: TRBV7-2
j_call: TRBJ2-5
d_call: TRBD1
clone_size: .
cdr3_aa: CASSPLGGQGVQETQYF
cdr3_nt: TGTGCCAGCAGCCCCCTGGGGGGACAGGGGGTCCAAGAGACCCAGTACTTC

v_call: TRBV5-4
j_call: TRBJ2-3
d_call: .
clone_size: .
cdr3_aa: CASSDSADTQYF
cdr3_nt: TGTGCCAGCAGCGATAGCGCAGATACGCAGTATTTT

v_call: TRBV11-2
j_call: TRBJ2-7
d_call: TRBD2
clone_size: .
cdr3_aa: CASSIVAGEGSYEQYF
cdr3_nt: TGTGCCAGCAGCATAGTGGCGGGAGAAGGCTCCTACGAGCAGTACTTC

v_call: TRBV12-3/TRBV12-4
j_call: TRBJ2-7
d_call: .
clone_size: .
cdr3_aa: CASSLGARPEQYF
cdr3_nt: TGTGCCAGCAGTTTAGGGGCCAGACCTGAGCAGTACTTC

v_call: TRBV19
j_call: TRBJ2-3
d_call: TRBD1
clone_size: .
cdr3_aa: CASSSTGWTADTQYF
cdr3_nt: TGTGCCAGTAGCTCGACAGGGTGGACGGCAGATACGCAGTATTTT

v_call: TRBV6-5
j_call: TRBJ2-7
d_call: TRBD2
clone_size: .
cdr3_aa: CASSNPSGRAGEQYF
cdr3_nt: TGTGCCAGCAGTAATCCTAGCGGGAGGGCGGGTGAGCAGTACTTC

v_call: TRBV7-3
j_call: TRBJ2-1
d_call: TRBD1
clone_size: once
cdr3_aa: CASSHGTEGNEQFF
cdr3_nt: TGTGCCAGCAGCCACGGGACAGAAGGAAATGAGCAGTTCTTC

v_call: TRBV6-5
j_call: TRBJ2-2
d_call: TRBD1
clone_size: .
cdr3_aa: CASSPGQGRGGELFF
cdr3_nt: TGTGCCAGCAGTCCCGGACAGGGGAGAGGCGGGGAGCTGTTTTTT

v_call: TRBV7-2
j_call: TRBJ1-2
d_call: .
clone_size: .
cdr3_aa: CASSSQGYGYTF
cdr3_nt: TGTGCCAGCAGCTCACAGGGATATGGCTACACCTTC

v_call: TRBV19
j_call: TRBJ1-1
d_call: .
clone_size: .
cdr3_aa: CASSQQVTTEAFF
cdr3_nt: TGTGCCAGTAGTCAACAGGTGACTACTGAAGCTTTCTTT

v_call: TRBV19
j_call: TRBJ2-3
d_call: .
clone_size: .
cdr3_aa: CASSIDPGPLDTQYF
cdr3_nt: TGTGCCAGTAGTATAGATCCGGGTCCCCTCGATACGCAGTATTTT

v_call: TRBV28
j_call: TRBJ1-2
d_call: TRBD1
clone_size: .
cdr3_aa: CASCTGDAYGYTF
cdr3_nt: TGTGCCAGCTGTACAGGGGACGCCTATGGCTACACCTTC

v_call: TRBV30
j_call: TRBJ2-7
d_call: TRBD2
clone_size: .
cdr3_aa: CAWSRGGGNEQYF
cdr3_nt: TGTGCCTGGAGCCGTGGCGGGGGTAACGAGCAGTACTTC

v_call: TRBV30
j_call: TRBJ2-1
d_call: TRBD2
clone_size: .
cdr3_aa: CAWNLLAGDHNEQFF
cdr3_nt: TGTGCCTGGAACCTACTAGCGGGAGATCACAATGAGCAGTTCTTC

v_call: TRBV7-9
j_call: TRBJ2-5
d_call: TRBD2
clone_size: .
cdr3_aa: CASSLRGGRETQYF
cdr3_nt: TGTGCCAGCAGCTTACGCGGGGGACGGGAGACCCAGTACTTC

v_call: TRBV25-1
j_call: TRBJ1-2
d_call: .
clone_size: .
cdr3_aa: CASSGGRSGYTF
cdr3_nt: TGTGCCAGCAGCGGGGGGCGGAGTGGCTACACCTTC

v_call: TRBV28
j_call: TRBJ1-1
d_call: TRBD1
clone_size: .
cdr3_aa: CASSFQTGVTEAFF
cdr3_nt: TGTGCCAGCAGTTTTCAGACAGGGGTTACTGAAGCTTTCTTT

v_call: TRBV3-1/TRBV3-2
j_call: TRBJ2-3
d_call: TRBD2
clone_size: .
cdr3_aa: CASSHGLAEGTDTQYF
cdr3_nt: TGTGCCAGCAGCCACGGACTAGCGGAGGGGACAGATACGCAGTATTTT

v_call: TRBV4-3
j_call: TRBJ2-3
d_call: .
clone_size: .
cdr3_aa: CASSQDGSGLLTDTQYF
cdr3_nt: TGCGCCAGCAGCCAAGACGGCAGCGGTCTTCTCACAGATACGCAGTATTTT

v_call: TRBV14
j_call: TRBJ2-1
d_call: .
clone_size: .
cdr3_aa: CASSPLGSGENEQFF
cdr3_nt: TGTGCCAGCAGCCCTCTAGGTAGCGGAGAGAATGAGCAGTTCTTC

v_call: TRBV2
j_call: TRBJ1-4
d_call: TRBD1
clone_size: .
cdr3_aa: CASNLGGQGNEKLFF
cdr3_nt: TGTGCCAGCAACCTAGGGGGCCAGGGTAATGAAAAACTGTTTTTT

v_call: TRBV19
j_call: TRBJ2-3
d_call: .
clone_size: .
cdr3_aa: CASTFRQSDTQYF
cdr3_nt: TGTGCCAGTACATTCCGACAGTCAGATACGCAGTATTTT

v_call: TRBV7-8
j_call: TRBJ2-3
d_call: TRBD2
clone_size: .
cdr3_aa: CASLGLAGVDTQYF
cdr3_nt: TGTGCCAGCCTAGGACTAGCGGGAGTAGATACGCAGTATTTT

v_call: TRBV6-5
j_call: TRBJ2-3
d_call: TRBD1
clone_size: .
cdr3_aa: CASSNPGTGSEQYF
cdr3_nt: TGTGCCAGCAGCAACCCCGGGACAGGCTCAGAGCAGTATTTT

v_call: TRBV7-2
j_call: TRBJ1-5
d_call: .
clone_size: .
cdr3_aa: CASSERRVQPQHF
cdr3_nt: TGTGCCAGCAGCGAGAGACGGGTTCAGCCCCAGCATTTT

v_call: TRBV3-1/TRBV3-2
j_call: TRBJ1-3
d_call: .
clone_size: .
cdr3_aa: CASSQAGWPGNTIYF
cdr3_nt: TGTGCCAGCAGCCAAGCGGGGTGGCCTGGAAACACCATATATTTT

v_call: TRBV5-5
j_call: TRBJ1-1
d_call: .
clone_size: .
cdr3_aa: CASSLWRFGDTEAFF
cdr3_nt: TGTGCCAGCAGCTTGTGGAGGTTTGGCGACACTGAAGCTTTCTTT

v_call: TRBV5-1
j_call: TRBJ2-7
d_call: .
clone_size: .
cdr3_aa: CASSIGDFPVGDEQYF
cdr3_nt: TGCGCCAGCAGCATAGGGGACTTCCCGGTAGGCGACGAGCAGTACTTC

v_call: TRBV6-6
j_call: TRBJ1-5
d_call: .
clone_size: few
cdr3_aa: CASSLGGVGNQPQHF
cdr3_nt: TGTGCCAGCAGTTTAGGGGGGGTCGGCAATCAGCCCCAGCATTTT

v_call: TRBV5-1
j_call: TRBJ1-1
d_call: .
clone_size: .
cdr3_aa: CASRSGLNTEAFF
cdr3_nt: TGCGCCAGCCGATCAGGGTTGAACACTGAAGCTTTCTTT

v_call: TRBV30
j_call: TRBJ2-5
d_call: .
clone_size: .
cdr3_aa: CAWSVLLAETQYF
cdr3_nt: TGTGCCTGGAGTGTACTACTAGCTGAGACCCAGTACTTC

v_call: TRBV25-1
j_call: TRBJ2-1
d_call: TRBD2
clone_size: .
cdr3_aa: CASSESNGRARNEQFF
cdr3_nt: TGTGCCAGCAGTGAATCGAACGGGAGGGCCCGAAATGAGCAGTTCTTC

v_call: TRBV28
j_call: TRBJ2-1
d_call: TRBD2
clone_size: .
cdr3_aa: CASSLDQGAGEADEQFF
cdr3_nt: TGTGCCAGCAGTTTGGATCAGGGAGCGGGAGAGGCTGATGAGCAGTTCTTC

v_call: TRBV9
j_call: TRBJ2-5
d_call: .
clone_size: .
cdr3_aa: CASSVDLAQETQYF
cdr3_nt: TGTGCCAGCAGCGTAGATCTAGCGCAAGAGACCCAGTACTTC

v_call: TRBV30
j_call: TRBJ1-1
d_call: TRBD1
clone_size: .
cdr3_aa: CAWGTGWNTEAFF
cdr3_nt: TGTGCCTGGGGGACAGGGTGGAACACTGAAGCTTTCTTT

v_call: TRBV7-3
j_call: TRBJ2-7
d_call: .
clone_size: .
cdr3_aa: CASSANSGPTYEQYF
cdr3_nt: TGTGCCAGCAGCGCTAATTCAGGGCCTACCTACGAGCAGTACTTC

v_call: TRBV4-1
j_call: TRBJ1-6
d_call: .
clone_size: .
cdr3_aa: CASSQAVQGPNSPLHF
cdr3_nt: TGCGCCAGCAGCCAAGCGGTCCAGGGCCCTAATTCACCCCTCCACTTT

v_call: TRBV5-1
j_call: TRBJ1-1
d_call: TRBD1
clone_size: .
cdr3_aa: CASSAGQYGSTEAFF
cdr3_nt: TGCGCCAGCAGCGCGGGACAGTATGGGAGCACTGAAGCTTTCTTT

v_call: TRBV18
j_call: TRBJ1-2
d_call: TRBD1
clone_size: .
cdr3_aa: CASSPPAGGRDGYTF
cdr3_nt: TGTGCCAGCTCACCCCCCGCAGGGGGCAGGGATGGCTACACCTTC

v_call: TRBV11-2
j_call: TRBJ2-7
d_call: TRBD2
clone_size: few
cdr3_aa: CASSAAAGGEQYF
cdr3_nt: TGTGCCAGCAGCGCCGCGGCGGGAGGCGAGCAGTACTTC

v_call: TRBV9
j_call: TRBJ2-3
d_call: TRBD1
clone_size: .
cdr3_aa: CASSVGQGSTDTQYF
cdr3_nt: TGTGCCAGCAGCGTAGGACAGGGAAGCACAGATACGCAGTATTTT

v_call: TRBV28
j_call: TRBJ1-1
d_call: .
clone_size: .
cdr3_aa: CASSLNQVTEAFF
cdr3_nt: TGTGCCAGCAGTTTAAACCAGGTAACTGAAGCTTTCTTT

v_call: TRBV6-5
j_call: TRBJ1-5
d_call: TRBD1
clone_size: .
cdr3_aa: CASSSTGTGVNQPQHF
cdr3_nt: TGTGCCAGCAGTTCAACCGGGACAGGGGTAAATCAGCCCCAGCATTTT

v_call: TRBV5-1
j_call: TRBJ2-1
d_call: .
clone_size: few
cdr3_aa: CASSLPGDSYNEQFF
cdr3_nt: TGCGCCAGCAGCTTGCCAGGGGACTCCTACAATGAGCAGTTCTTC

v_call: TRBV7-9
j_call: TRBJ1-1
d_call: TRBD1
clone_size: .
cdr3_aa: CASSRTGGEDRTEAFF
cdr3_nt: TGTGCCAGCAGCCGCACAGGGGGCGAGGATAGAACTGAAGCTTTCTTT

v_call: TRBV6-5
j_call: TRBJ2-1
d_call: TRBD2
clone_size: once
cdr3_aa: CASRGLAGVNEQFF
cdr3_nt: TGTGCCAGCAGGGGACTAGCGGGAGTCAATGAGCAGTTCTTC

v_call: TRBV19
j_call: TRBJ2-7
d_call: TRBD2
clone_size: .
cdr3_aa: CASSPRAGGYEQYF
cdr3_nt: TGTGCCAGTAGTCCTAGAGCGGGGGGTTACGAGCAGTACTTC

v_call: TRBV11-2
j_call: TRBJ2-1
d_call: .
clone_size: .
cdr3_aa: CASSLSRFNEQFF
cdr3_nt: TGTGCCAGCAGCCTCAGTCGTTTCAATGAGCAGTTCTTC

v_call: TRBV4-2
j_call: TRBJ1-1
d_call: .
clone_size: .
cdr3_aa: CASSLLPVRSENTEAFF
cdr3_nt: TGTGCCAGCAGCCTACTCCCAGTGAGGAGTGAGAACACTGAAGCTTTCTTT

v_call: TRBV5-4
j_call: TRBJ2-7
d_call: TRBD2
clone_size: few
cdr3_aa: CASSRGVLAGPYEQYF
cdr3_nt: TGTGCCAGCAGCCGGGGGGTACTAGCGGGCCCCTACGAGCAGTACTTC

v_call: TRBV27
j_call: TRBJ1-1
d_call: .
clone_size: once
cdr3_aa: CASSTERGTEVFF
cdr3_nt: TGTGCCAGCAGTACGGAACGGGGGACTGAAGTTTTCTTT

v_call: TRBV20-1
j_call: TRBJ2-3
d_call: TRBD2
clone_size: .
cdr3_aa: CSASRLAASHSSTDTQYF
cdr3_nt: TGCAGTGCTAGTAGACTAGCAGCCAGTCATTCTAGCACAGATACGCAGTATTTT